The T cell receptor (beta chain) described here comes from a study of blood T cell repertoires in COVID-19. The wider study: There were acute and convalescent COVID-19 samples, and they came from the United States, Italy and Spain. Sources were T cells, B-cell-depleted T cells, or PBMCs; the material itself was cDNA or gDNA.

V shed 8 bases and J 2 bases; nucleotides not matched to a gene: 7. There are 14 residues in the CDR3. In germline, CDR1 is MNHEY, CDR2 SMNVEV (reference sequence). Per the original methods: Estimation of nucleated cell counts was performed using reference gene primer amplification. Sequencing was performed with immunoSEQ multiplex PCR; in TCRdb, only in-frame clones are kept and a portion is missing. That table supplies the V and J calls and clone size; D and trimming were determined from the DNA. The sample records over 100,000 clones, 80% to 90% being singletons. Sequencing used peripheral blood. The chain employs TRBV27 and TRBJ2-3, with TRBD2 matching over 7 bases. This sequence was found in a man in his 60s with acute or convalescent COVID-19. In DNA form, the CDR3 reads TGTGCCAGCGGGAGAGCGGGGACCACAGATACGCAGTATTTT. Residues: CASGRAGTTDTQYF.